A selection of T cell receptor beta chains follows, all from one sample in a study of CD8 T cells in ankylosing spondylitis. Using its own MiXCR run on the 5' RACE reads, TCRdb lists one record per CDR3 protein. The sample lists around 340,000 distinct CDR3 sequences, 20% occurring once. Material: blood, either unsorted or a sorted T cell fraction (not recorded which). The source of these receptors is a male donor with ankylosing spondylitis or in good health (not recorded which). Each CDR3 is given with its conserved first and last residue.

J: TRBJ1-3
V: TRBV4-1
CDR3: CASKVVGIGNTIYF

J: TRBJ2-5
V: TRBV29-1
CDR3: CSVAYRGLGETQYF

J: TRBJ2-5
V: TRBV11-2
CDR3: CASSLDELLAGGDETQYF

J: TRBJ2-5
V: TRBV2
CDR3: CARRGLEETQYF

J: TRBJ2-1
V: TRBV12-3/TRBV12-4
CDR3: CASTGTSGAISYNEQFF

J: TRBJ2-5
V: TRBV5-1
CDR3: CASSALGIEIEETQYF

J: TRBJ2-7
V: TRBV20-1
CDR3: CSPIAAGALVEQYF

J: TRBJ2-7
V: TRBV12-3/TRBV12-4
CDR3: CASSHGALSYEQYF

J: TRBJ1-1
V: TRBV15
CDR3: CATSRETGLVRGTEAFF

J: TRBJ2-5
V: TRBV7-9
CDR3: CASSSIAGPAQETQYF

J: TRBJ2-1
V: TRBV12-3/TRBV12-4
CDR3: CASSTWGGEQFF

J: TRBJ2-3
V: TRBV29-1
CDR3: CSVGGSRAPDTQYF

J: TRBJ2-6
V: TRBV7-6
CDR3: CASSSGTSMRGANVLTF

J: TRBJ2-1
V: TRBV15
CDR3: CATSRGVGSGIREQFF

J: TRBJ2-1
V: TRBV29-1
CDR3: CSVGPGTYNEQFF

J: TRBJ2-3
V: TRBV7-3
CDR3: CASSLLDSTDTQYF

J: TRBJ2-7
V: TRBV10-2
CDR3: CASRGGNSYEQYF

J: TRBJ2-7
V: TRBV29-1
CDR3: CSVEAADSYEQYF

J: TRBJ1-1
V: TRBV10-3
CDR3: CAISEPPGVGTEAFF

J: TRBJ2-4
V: TRBV24-1
CDR3: CATSDLWTGITNIQYF

J: TRBJ2-7
V: TRBV4-2
CDR3: CASSYILNWGADEQYF

J: TRBJ2-3
V: TRBV7-6
CDR3: CASSLGQLQGPTDTQYF

J: TRBJ2-7
V: TRBV9
CDR3: CASSMGTGGYEQYF

J: TRBJ2-1
V: TRBV5-1
CDR3: CASSLVGVTDEQFF

J: TRBJ1-5
V: TRBV12-3/TRBV12-4
CDR3: CASSLQGAAQPQHF

J: TRBJ1-2
V: TRBV24-1
CDR3: CATSAGSNYGYTF

J: TRBJ2-7
V: TRBV10-3
CDR3: CAIRTPGQGYEQYF

J: TRBJ2-1
V: TRBV5-1
CDR3: CASSLVGHLGYNEQFF

J: TRBJ2-3
V: TRBV14
CDR3: CASSQVAGAGDTQYF

J: TRBJ2-5
V: TRBV12-3/TRBV12-4
CDR3: CASSFDLAPEETQYF

J: TRBJ2-7
V: TRBV7-3
CDR3: CASNMVPYYFYEQYF

J: TRBJ1-2
V: TRBV2
CDR3: CASSGSRTGVSYGYTF

J: TRBJ2-7
V: TRBV12-3/TRBV12-4
CDR3: CASSFSSVYEQYF

J: TRBJ2-1
V: TRBV10-3
CDR3: CAISAPSGGANEQFF

J: TRBJ2-7
V: TRBV11-2
CDR3: CASSLFKGYEQYF

J: TRBJ2-7
V: TRBV4-1
CDR3: CASSQVTSGANEQYF

J: TRBJ2-2
V: TRBV11-3
CDR3: CASSLRSGQRTGELFF

J: TRBJ1-6
V: TRBV4-1
CDR3: CASSLGQRNSPLHF

J: TRBJ1-2
V: TRBV20-1
CDR3: CSARRDGNYGYTF

J: TRBJ2-3
V: TRBV20-1
CDR3: CSARFPSTDTQYF

J: TRBJ2-7
V: TRBV20-1
CDR3: CSARDNNIASEQYF

J: TRBJ2-1
V: TRBV20-1
CDR3: CSATQTSFAEQFF

J: TRBJ2-7
V: TRBV28
CDR3: CASMVLAGGPSYEQYF

J: TRBJ2-1
V: TRBV12-3/TRBV12-4
CDR3: CASSLVGGTYNEQFF

J: TRBJ2-7
V: TRBV6-1
CDR3: CASSEALTGYSYEQYF

J: TRBJ2-3
V: TRBV12-3/TRBV12-4
CDR3: CASTWGLVPDTQYF

J: TRBJ2-7
V: TRBV20-1
CDR3: CSARDVFAGGYYEQYF